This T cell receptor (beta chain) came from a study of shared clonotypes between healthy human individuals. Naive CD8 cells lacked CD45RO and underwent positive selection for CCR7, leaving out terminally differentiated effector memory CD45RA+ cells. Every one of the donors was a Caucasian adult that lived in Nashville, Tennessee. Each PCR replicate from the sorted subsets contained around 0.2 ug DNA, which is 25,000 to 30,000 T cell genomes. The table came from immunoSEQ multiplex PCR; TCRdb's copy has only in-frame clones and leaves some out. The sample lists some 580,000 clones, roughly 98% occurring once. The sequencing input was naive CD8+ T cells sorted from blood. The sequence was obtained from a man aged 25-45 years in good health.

CDR3 in DNA: TGTGCCAGCGCATTCATGGGGGGTGCACCTCTTTACCAAGAGACCCAGTACTTC. Encoded protein: CASAFMGGAPLYQETQYF. The J gene is TRBJ2-5, the V gene TRBV5-4; D possibly corresponds to TRBD2 (6 bases). Trimming cost V 7 bases and J 0 bases, with 25 bases left between them. CDR3 length: 18 amino acids. CDR1 is SGHNT, CDR2 YYREEE, per germline (reference sequence).